These 27 T cell receptor beta chains were sequenced from one sample in a study of CD8 T cells in Susac syndrome (dated by TCRdb to between 2018 and 2021). Library method: the immunoSEQ multiplex PCR assay. RNA was extracted using the RNeasy kit, and roughly 0.45 to 1 ug of the RNA was reverse transcribed with random hexamers. TCRdb's own reprocessing of the public reads used fastp at Q25 and MiXCR and kept productive beta chains. Entries are consolidated by CDR3 protein sequence, retaining the most common genes and DNA. The sample table shows just over 300,000 distinct CDR3 sequences, and under 95% are seen once. Approximately 0.065% of the sample comes from the top ten. Sequencing was carried out using CD4+ T cells from PBMCs. These receptors originate from a human donor with multiple sclerosis.

CDR3 residues: CASSPTGVTNYGYTF. DNA of the CDR3: TGTGCCAGCAGCCCCACGGGGGTTACTAACTATGGCTACACCTTC. The J gene is TRBJ1-2, the V gene TRBV9, with a possible D match to TRBD1 (5 bases). V was shortened by 4 bases and J by 0 bases, with 13 bases between the two germline ends. Looked up from germline, CDR1 is SGDLS and CDR2 is YYNGEE. This CDR3 spans 15 amino acids.

V and J are TRBV5-4 and TRBJ2-3; 9 bases match TRBD2. The CDR3 is 16 amino acids. V lost 3 bases and J lost 1; bases outside the gene matches: 6. In germline, CDR1 is SGHNT, CDR2 YYREEE (reference sequence). CDR3 sequence reads: CASSSSTSGGTDTQYF. CDR3 nucleotide sequence: TGTGCCAGCAGCTCGTCGACTAGCGGAGGCACAGATACGCAGTATTTT.

This clonotype was recorded a few times. V is TRBV20-1 and J is TRBJ1-2, with a weak D call TRBD1 (5 bases). The CDR3 length is 12 residues. CDR1 DFQATT and CDR2 SNEGSKA come from the germline V gene (reference sequence). Trimming pared 5 bases from V and 4 bases from J, leaving 11 bases between. The chain's CDR3 is CSAPGTAYGYTF. For the CDR3, the DNA is TGCAGTGCTCCCGGGACGGCCTATGGCTACACCTTC.

This rearrangement joins TRBV30 to TRBJ1-1; 9 nucleotides agree with TRBD1. This CDR3 is 13 amino acids long. Germline V gene sequence: CDR1 GTSNPN, CDR2 SVGIG (reference sequence). V shed 3 bases and J 1 base; nucleotides not matched to a gene: 0. The CDR3 protein is CAWRTGGNTEAFF. The CDR3 bases are TGTGCCTGGAGGACAGGGGGGAACACTGAAGCTTTCTTT.

The V gene is TRBV7-2, the J gene TRBJ2-7, with D possibly called TRBD1 or TRBD2 (6 bases each). The germline V gene has CDR1 SGHTA and CDR2 FQGNSA. The CDR3 has 15 amino acids. Trimming stripped 4 bases from V and 7 bases from J, with 20 bases between. The CDR3 DNA reads TGTGCCAGCAGCTCCCCGGGGGCGGGGACCTTGGAGCAGTACTTC. Its translation is CASSSPGAGTLEQYF.

The chain recombines TRBV9 with TRBJ1-1; tentatively, D is TRBD1 (5 bases). The V end lost 4 bases, the J end lost 1 base, and 11 bases lay between the germline ends. The germline gives CDR1 SGDLS, CDR2 YYNGEE. The CDR3 is made up of 14 amino acids. CDR3 protein: CASSPFQGNTEAFF. The CDR3 coding sequence is TGTGCCAGCAGCCCCTTTCAGGGGAACACTGAAGCTTTCTTT.

This chain joins TRBV11-2 and TRBJ1-3; D is unclear. The germline V and J ends were trimmed by 5 bases and 1 base, with 9 bases remaining between them. Germline CDR1 and CDR2: SGHAT and FQNNGV. The CDR3 runs 14 residues. DNA of the CDR3: TGTGCCAGCAGCGCCGCGGGATCTGGAAACACCATATATTTT. Translation gives CASSAAGSGNTIYF.

The chain recombines TRBV15 with TRBJ2-7; perhaps D is TRBD1 or TRBD2 (5 bases each). The V and J ends lost 0 bases and 5 bases respectively, with 17 bases between them. Germline V gives CDR1 LNHNV, CDR2 YYDKDF (reference sequence). This CDR3 spans 16 amino acids. CDR3 protein: CATSRDPRPGRNEQYF. Written as DNA, the CDR3 is TGTGCCACCAGCAGAGATCCCAGGCCAGGGAGAAACGAGCAGTACTTC.

This clonotype has more than one count but fewer than ten. This chain uses TRBV7-2 with TRBJ2-7; TRBD2 might be the D (5 bases). CDR3 length: 13 amino acids. The V gene's germline CDR1 is SGHTA and CDR2 FQGNSA. Trimming removed 3 bases from V and 2 bases from J, with 8 bases in between. The CDR3 is CASSLAGTYEQYF. The CDR3 DNA reads TGTGCCAGCAGCTTGGCGGGCACCTACGAGCAGTACTTC.

The rearrangement links TRBV28 to TRBJ2-1; D possibly corresponds to TRBD1 (6 bases). Germline CDR1 and CDR2: MDHEN and SYDVKM. Trimming stripped 2 bases from V and 0 bases from J, with 11 bases between. CDR3 length equals 16 residues. Written as DNA, the CDR3 is TGTGCCAGCAGTTTAGGGACACAGAGCTCCTACAATGAGCAGTTCTTC. The encoded protein is CASSLGTQSSYNEQFF.

The genes are TRBV20-1 and TRBJ1-1; tentative D call: TRBD1 (5 bases). Trimming removed 5 bases from V and 1 base from J, with 11 bases in between. Per the germline V gene, CDR1 is DFQATT and CDR2 is SNEGSKA (reference sequence). This CDR3 comprises 13 residues. The CDR3 protein is CSADLGGNTEAFF. CDR3 sequence (DNA): TGCAGTGCTGACCTTGGGGGGAACACTGAAGCTTTCTTT.

This sequence joins TRBV6-5 and TRBJ2-7, with 10 bases aligning to TRBD1. The CDR3 extends over 14 amino acids. Losses at the gene ends were 5 bases for V and 6 bases for J; bases not matched to a gene: 7. The germline V gene encodes CDR1 MNHEY and CDR2 SVGAGI. This CDR3 reads CASSGGTGVVEQYF. DNA for the CDR3: TGTGCCAGCAGTGGGGGGACAGGGGTAGTCGAGCAGTACTTC.

This chain connects TRBV11-2 to TRBJ1-6, with 8 bases matching TRBD1. V lost 8 bases, J lost 8 bases, and 14 bases stayed unmatched. This CDR3 spans 16 amino acids. The germline CDR1 and CDR2 sequences are SGHAT and FQNNGV. The DNA of the CDR3 is TGTGCCAGCGGGGGCATCGGGACAGGCCCATATTCACCCCTCCACTTT. Translation: CASGGIGTGPYSPLHF.

V usage is TRBV7-9 and J usage is TRBJ1-5; D is undetermined. The CDR3 is 13 residues long. The V end was cut by 5 bases, the J end by 9 bases, with 14 bases between. The germline V gene encodes CDR1 SEHNR and CDR2 FQNEAQ (reference sequence). CDR3 nucleotides: TGTGCCAGCAGCCCAGGCGAGGCAAGGCCCCAGCATTTT. Translating it yields CASSPGEARPQHF.

This chain links TRBV29-1 with TRBJ2-2; unclear D gene. This CDR3 spans 15 amino acids. Germline loops: CDR1 SQVTM, CDR2 ANQGSEA. V was trimmed by 6 bases and J by 0 bases, leaving 14 bases between them. In DNA form, the CDR3 reads TGCAGCGTGGCCCAGAGGACGTCGAACACCGGGGAGCTGTTTTTT. This gives the protein CSVAQRTSNTGELFF.

The chain couples TRBV6-6 to TRBJ2-3; a possible D gene is TRBD2 (6 bases). The V end lost 4 bases, the J end lost 0 bases, and 11 bases lay between the germline ends. The germline gives CDR1 MNHNY, CDR2 SVGAGI (reference sequence). The CDR3 runs to 15 residues. The CDR3 loop is CASSFLAASTDTQYF. The CDR3 coding sequence is TGTGCCAGCAGTTTCTTAGCGGCTAGCACAGATACGCAGTATTTT.

V gene TRBV15 combines with J gene TRBJ1-4; 7 bases are shared with TRBD1. CDR1 and CDR2 from the germline V gene are LNHNV and YYDKDF (reference sequence). This CDR3 is 16 amino acids long. Trimming cost V 0 bases and J 7 bases; bases outside gene matches: 8. The CDR3 DNA reads as TGTGCCACCAGCAGAGATAACACAAGGGGGCCTGAAAAACTGTTTTTT. It codes for CATSRDNTRGPEKLFF.

The CDR3 loop is CSAEDPSVFGEQYF. The CDR3 nucleotides are TGCAGTGCTGAAGACCCCAGCGTCTTCGGAGAGCAGTACTTC. The chain joins TRBV20-1 to TRBJ2-7; D gene unclear. V was clipped by 5 bases and J by 7 bases, with 21 bases between them. Looked up from germline, CDR1 is DFQATT and CDR2 is SNEGSKA (reference sequence). This CDR3 has 14 residues.

The chain joins TRBV20-1 to TRBJ2-3; D is possibly TRBD2 (5 bases). This CDR3 has 15 amino acids. The V end was cut by 3 bases, the J end by 5 bases, with 18 bases between. CDR1 is DFQATT, CDR2 SNEGSKA, per germline (reference sequence). The CDR3 loop is CSASGERARVDTQYF. Here the CDR3 DNA reads TGCAGTGCTAGCGGGGAGCGAGCCCGGGTAGATACGCAGTATTTT.

This clonotype was seen a handful of times. The rearrangement joins TRBV30 to TRBJ2-1; no firm D call. The ends were cut back, 2 bases at V and 4 bases at J, with 6 bases in the middle. The CDR3 runs 12 residues. CDR1 and CDR2 (germline): GTSNPN, SVGIG (reference sequence). CDR3 loop: CAWSYSYNEQFF. Written as DNA, the CDR3 is TGTGCCTGGAGTTACTCATACAATGAGCAGTTCTTC.

The chain couples TRBV7-8 to TRBJ1-1; TRBD1 might be the D (5 bases). Germline V gives CDR1 SGHVS, CDR2 FQNEAQ. V was trimmed by 11 bases and J by 0 bases, leaving 7 bases between them. This CDR3 region has 11 residues. The CDR3 nucleotides are TGTGCCGTACAGGTGAACACTGAAGCTTTCTTT. It translates to CAVQVNTEAFF.

The rearrangement uses TRBV24-1 and TRBJ2-2; possibly TRBD1 or TRBD2 for D (5 bases each). There are 15 residues in the CDR3. Trimming left V 4 bases short and J 1 base short, with 9 bases between. The germline V gene has CDR1 KGHDR and CDR2 SFDVKD. CDR3 loop: CATSDPGRNTGELFF. As DNA, the CDR3 is TGTGCCACCAGTGACCCGGGACGGAACACCGGGGAGCTGTTTTTT.

This chain uses TRBV7-2 with TRBJ2-3; 8 bases map to TRBD2. CDR3 size: 14 residues. V gave up 1 base and J gave up 5 bases; unmatched junction bases: 2. CDR1 is SGHTA and CDR2 is FQGNSA in the germline V gene. The CDR3, as DNA: TGTGCCAGCAGCTTAGTTCTAGCGGGAGATACGCAGTATTTT. This encodes CASSLVLAGDTQYF.

This chain links TRBV6-2 or TRBV6-3 with TRBJ2-1, with a possible D match to TRBD2 (5 bases). From germline, CDR1 is MNHEY and CDR2 SVGEGT. V gave up 5 bases and J gave up 8 bases, with 22 bases separating them. This CDR3 is 16 amino acids long. The CDR3 DNA follows: TGTGCCAGCAGTCCTAGCCGGGCCCGTCGAGGGTATGAGCAGTTCTTC. Residues: CASSPSRARRGYEQFF.

The gene calls are TRBV5-1 and TRBJ1-3, with 8 bases lining up with TRBD1. V was clipped by 4 bases and J by 0 bases; unmatched bases: 6. This CDR3 spans 16 amino acids. CDR1 SGHRS and CDR2 YFSETQ come from the germline V gene. The CDR3 is CASSTTGGPSGNTIYF. DNA of the CDR3: TGCGCCAGCAGCACAACAGGGGGACCCTCTGGAAACACCATATATTTT.

This clonotype was detected once. The chain has TRBV24-1 and TRBJ2-2, with 8 positions matching TRBD2. CDR1 is KGHDR, CDR2 SFDVKD, per germline. The CDR3 loop spans 15 amino acids. The ends lost 4 bases at V and 4 bases at J; junction bases unmatched: 4. The CDR3 DNA follows: TGTGCCACCAGTGAGCGGGAGGATGGCACCGGGGAGCTGTTTTTT. It encodes CATSEREDGTGELFF.

This rearrangement joins TRBV20-1 to TRBJ2-7, with TRBD2 matching over 7 bases. V shed 6 bases, J shed 2 bases, and the junction held 13 bases outside the gene matches. There are 15 residues in the CDR3. Germline V lookup: CDR1 DFQATT, CDR2 SNEGSKA (reference sequence). In DNA form, the CDR3 reads TGCAGTGCCCCCTCATTGCGGGGGACCCCCTACGAGCAGTACTTC. It specifies CSAPSLRGTPYEQYF.